These 16 T cell receptor beta chains were sequenced from one sample in a study of shared clonotypes between healthy human individuals. Positive CCR7 selection of CD45RO-negative cells yielded the naive CD8 cells, and terminally differentiated effector memory CD45RA+ cells were excluded. Data came from immunoSEQ multiplex PCR; TCRdb stores just in-frame clones and leaves some out. The sample includes hundreds of thousands of clones, approximately 96% seen only once; the top ten take approximately 0.12%. The sequencing input was naive CD8+ T cells sorted from blood. Receptor source: a woman younger than 45 in good health.

The rearrangement joins TRBV13 to TRBJ2-5; a possible D gene is TRBD1 (6 bases). The V gene's germline CDR1 is PRHDT and CDR2 FYEKMQ (reference sequence). V was shortened by 5 bases and J by 5 bases, with 15 bases between the two germline ends. The CDR3 extends over 14 amino acids. The DNA of the CDR3 is TGTGCCAGCAGCACCGGGACAAGGAGGGAGACCCAGTACTTC. It yields the protein CASSTGTRRETQYF.

The CDR3 coding sequence is TGTGCCAGCAGTTTAATGGTGTTGGGGACAGAGGCTTTCTTT. As protein: CASSLMVLGTEAFF. V and J are TRBV28 and TRBJ1-1, with TRBD1 matching over 7 bases. Germline V gives CDR1 MDHEN, CDR2 SYDVKM. The CDR3 contains 14 residues. Trimming at V came to 2 bases and at J to 11 bases, leaving 11 bases not matched to a gene. Based on the CDR3 plus reference TRBV28 and TRBJ1-1, the full variable domain is DVKVTQSSRYLVKRTGEKVFLECVQDMDHENMFWYRQDPGLGLRLIYFSYDVKMKEKGDIPEGYSVSREKKERFSLILESASTNQTSMYLCASSLMVLGTEAFFGQGTRLTVV.

The rearrangement links TRBV2 to TRBJ2-7, with 7 bases identical to TRBD1. J gave up 2 bases and V 6 bases, and 7 bases lay outside the gene matches. The CDR3 covers 14 residues. From germline, CDR1 is SNHLY and CDR2 FYNNEI. The CDR3 DNA reads as TGTGCCAGCAGCGGGACAGAGAACACCTACGAGCAGTACTTC. This codes for CASSGTENTYEQYF. Complete variable domain (other parts from reference TRBV2 and TRBJ2-7): EPEVTQTPSHQVTQMGQEVILRCVPISNHLYFYWYRQILGQKVEFLVSFYNNEISEKSEIFDDQFSVERPDGSNFTLKIRSTKLEDSAMYFCASSGTENTYEQYFGPGTRLTVT.

V and J are TRBV7-9 and TRBJ2-5; TRBD1 is a possible D gene (5 bases). The V gene's germline CDR1 is SEHNR and CDR2 FQNEAQ (reference sequence). V was clipped by 3 bases and J by 3 bases, with 11 bases between them. The CDR3 runs to 14 residues. CDR3 residues: CASSFDRGEETQYF. CDR3 sequence (DNA): TGTGCCAGCAGCTTTGATAGGGGTGAAGAGACCCAGTACTTC.

The chain recombines TRBV7-2 with TRBJ1-1; TRBD1 aligns across 8 bases. Germline V gene data show CDR1 as SGHTA and CDR2 as FQGNSA. CDR3 length: 14 residues. The ends lost 6 bases at V and 1 base at J; junction bases unmatched: 4. The CDR3 nucleotides read TGTGCCAGCAGACATGACAGGGGGAACACTGAAGCTTTCTTT. Translating it yields CASRHDRGNTEAFF.

Here the CDR3 DNA reads TGTGCCAGCAGTGAACCGGGACAGGCGCATGAAAAACTGTTTTTT. Protein sequence: CASSEPGQAHEKLFF. The V and J genes are TRBV6-1 and TRBJ1-4; 8 bases map to TRBD1. CDR1 and CDR2 from the germline V gene are MNHNS and SASEGT. The V gene end was trimmed by 2 bases and the J gene end by 6 bases; junction bases not matched to a gene: 5. This CDR3 has 15 residues.

This chain joins TRBV7-9 and TRBJ2-1, with TRBD1 as a possible D gene (5 bases). V gave up 4 bases and J gave up 4 bases, with 11 bases separating them. The CDR3 spans 14 residues. Germline CDR1 SEHNR, CDR2 FQNEAQ (reference sequence). For the CDR3, the DNA is TGTGCCAGCAGCTCGCTGACAGTTTACAATGAGCAGTTCTTC. This encodes CASSSLTVYNEQFF.

The chain has TRBV6-5 and TRBJ2-5; tentative D call: TRBD2 (6 bases). The J call could be wrong; TRBJ2-7 is a better fit for the DNA end. The CDR3 length is 16 residues. The germline V gene encodes CDR1 MNHEY and CDR2 SVGAGI. The CDR3 coding sequence is TGTGCCAGCAGTTACTCGTGGAGGGGCCCGACCTACGAGCAGTACTTC. This encodes CASSYSWRGPTYEQYF.

This sequence joins TRBV6-1 and TRBJ1-5, with TRBD1 matching over 8 bases. Germline CDR1 reads MNHNS; CDR2 reads SASEGT. This CDR3 region has 17 residues. The V and J ends lost 4 bases and 3 bases, in that order; junction bases with no gene match: 11. The CDR3 is CASSADRVGGLNQPQHF. DNA of the CDR3: TGTGCCAGCAGTGCGGACAGGGTGGGGGGCCTCAATCAGCCCCAGCATTTT.

The gene calls are TRBV27 and TRBJ1-5; D is uncertain. CDR1 is MNHEY, CDR2 SMNVEV, per germline (reference sequence). The CDR3 runs 14 residues. V dropped 5 bases and J dropped 2 bases, with 10 bases sitting between them. The chain's CDR3 is CASSPDLGNQPQHF. The DNA of the CDR3 is TGTGCCAGCAGTCCCGATTTGGGCAATCAGCCCCAGCATTTT.

V and J are TRBV5-6 and TRBJ2-2, with 7 bases aligning to TRBD1. V lost 4 bases and J lost 5; bases outside the gene matches: 5. Germline CDR1 and CDR2: SGHDT and YYEEEE. The CDR3 has 14 residues. The DNA of the CDR3 is TGTGCCAGCAGCCCGACAGGGTTTACCGGGGAGCTGTTTTTT. Residues: CASSPTGFTGELFF.

Regarding this clone: The same CDR3 is also encoded by other DNA sequences in this sample. The chain carries TRBV27 and TRBJ2-1, with a weak D call TRBD2 (5 bases). This CDR3 region has 15 residues. The germline gives CDR1 MNHEY, CDR2 SMNVEV (reference sequence). Trimming removed 2 bases at V and 6 bases at J, with 14 bases between. CDR3 DNA sequence: TGTGCCAGCAGTTTAGGTACCAGCGGAAGCAATGAGCAGTTCTTC. It is translated as CASSLGTSGSNEQFF.

This clone was detected once. The chain is built from TRBV29-1 and TRBJ2-3, with a possible D match to TRBD2 (5 bases). The CDR3 runs to 13 residues. The germline gives CDR1 SQVTM, CDR2 ANQGSEA. The V end was cut by 4 bases, the J end by 6 bases, with 14 bases between. CDR3 in amino acids: CSVGGLPGDTQYF. The CDR3 DNA is TGCAGCGTTGGAGGGCTACCGGGGGATACGCAGTATTTT.

This chain uses TRBV27 with TRBJ1-3, with D hard to call. The germline gives CDR1 MNHEY, CDR2 SMNVEV (reference sequence). Trimming left V 2 bases short and J 0 bases short, with 8 bases between. This CDR3 contains 15 residues. CDR3 loop: CASSLAYSSGNTIYF. CDR3 sequence (DNA): TGTGCCAGCAGTTTAGCGTATAGCTCTGGAAACACCATATATTTT.

The chain carries TRBV4-1 and TRBJ2-7; D is unclear. This CDR3 contains 15 residues. V lost 0 bases to trimming and J lost 4 bases, with 13 bases between them. Germline V gene lookup returns CDR1 MGHRA and CDR2 YSYEKL. The CDR3: CASSQDLNQRYEQYF. CDR3 in DNA: TGCGCCAGCAGCCAAGATCTCAACCAACGATACGAGCAGTACTTC.

The V gene is TRBV4-1, the J gene TRBJ2-2; weak D call: TRBD1 (5 bases). V lost 2 bases, J lost 7 bases, and 14 bases lay in between. The CDR3 totals 15 residues. Germline V gives CDR1 MGHRA, CDR2 YSYEKL. The CDR3 DNA is TGCGCCAGCAGCCAACCAGGGTCTCTTGGCGGGGAGCTGTTTTTT. This codes for CASSQPGSLGGELFF.